This T cell receptor beta chain originates from a study of blood T cell repertoires in COVID-19. About the research overall: Italy, Spain and the United States were the sources of the convalescent and acute COVID-19 samples.

How the authors handled the data: By means of reference gene primer amplification, nucleated cell counts were estimated. Clones were sequenced by immunoSEQ multiplex PCR, and TCRdb holds only the in-frame ones, with some missing. For V, J and clone size, that table is used; D and trimming come from the DNA. The profile covers 200,000 to 250,000 clones, with 80% to 85% appearing a single time and 3% taken by the ten largest. J was trimmed by 1 base and V by 4 bases; bases with no gene match: 4. This CDR3 is 14 amino acids long. Germline V lookup: CDR1 SGHRS, CDR2 YFSETQ. This clone was found once. V gene TRBV5-1 combines with J gene TRBJ2-5; the match to TRBD1 covers 7 bases. This clonotype originated in a woman between 25 and 40 years old who had recovered from COVID-19. What was sequenced was peripheral blood. For the CDR3, the DNA is TGCGCCAGCAGCCTGGGGGACAGCCAAGAGACCCAGTACTTC. The encoded protein is CASSLGDSQETQYF.